The present entry profiles one T cell receptor (beta chain) with its context. These data belong to a study of blood T cell repertoires in COVID-19. Measured with immunoSEQ multiplex PCR; TCRdb has only the in-frame clones, and not every one. In the table there are fewer than 450,000 clones, around nine tenths of which are singletons. The CDR3 consists of 15 residues. Trimming pared 9 bases from V and 4 bases from J, leaving 19 bases between. Germline V gene data show CDR1 as MDHEN and CDR2 as SYDVKM. The sequence came from a woman aged 18-29 years who had recovered from COVID-19. Sequenced: peripheral blood. The rearrangement joins TRBV28 to TRBJ2-1; TRBD2 is a possible D gene (5 bases). CDR3 sequence: CASTPPGNSYNEQFF. The CDR3 DNA is TGTGCCAGTACTCCCCCGGGGAATTCGTACAATGAGCAGTTCTTC.